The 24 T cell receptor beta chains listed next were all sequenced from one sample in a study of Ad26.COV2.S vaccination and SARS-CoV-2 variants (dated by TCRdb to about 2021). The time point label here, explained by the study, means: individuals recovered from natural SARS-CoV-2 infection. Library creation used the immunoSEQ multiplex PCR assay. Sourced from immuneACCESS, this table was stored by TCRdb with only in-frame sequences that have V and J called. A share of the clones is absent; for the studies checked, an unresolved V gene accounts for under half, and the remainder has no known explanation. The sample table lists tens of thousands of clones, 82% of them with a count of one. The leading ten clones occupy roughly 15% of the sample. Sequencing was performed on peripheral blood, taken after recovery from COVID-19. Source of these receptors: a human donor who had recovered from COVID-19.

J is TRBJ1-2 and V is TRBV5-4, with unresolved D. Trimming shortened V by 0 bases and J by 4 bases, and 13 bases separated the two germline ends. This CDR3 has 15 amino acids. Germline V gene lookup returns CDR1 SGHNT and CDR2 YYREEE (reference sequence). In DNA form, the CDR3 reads TGTGCCAGCAGCTTGGCCCCCCCCCGGACCTATGGCTACACCTTC. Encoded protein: CASSLAPPRTYGYTF.

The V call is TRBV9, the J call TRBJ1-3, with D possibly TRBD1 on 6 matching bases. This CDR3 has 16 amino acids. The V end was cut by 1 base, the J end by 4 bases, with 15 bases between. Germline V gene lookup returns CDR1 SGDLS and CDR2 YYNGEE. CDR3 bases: TGTGCCAGCAGCGTAAAGGCGAGGACAGACGGAAACACCATATATTTT. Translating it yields CASSVKARTDGNTIYF.

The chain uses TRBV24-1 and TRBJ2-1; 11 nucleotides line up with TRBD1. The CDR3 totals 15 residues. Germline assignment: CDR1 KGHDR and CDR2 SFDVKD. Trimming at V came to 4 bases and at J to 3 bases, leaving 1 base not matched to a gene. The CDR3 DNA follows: TGTGCCACCAGTGAGGGGACAGGGGGCTACAATGAGCAGTTCTTC. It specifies CATSEGTGGYNEQFF.

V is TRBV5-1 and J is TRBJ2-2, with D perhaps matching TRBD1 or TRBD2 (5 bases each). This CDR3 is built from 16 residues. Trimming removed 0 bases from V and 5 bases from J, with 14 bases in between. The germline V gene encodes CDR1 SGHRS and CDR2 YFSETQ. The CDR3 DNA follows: TGCGCCAGCAGCTTGGAACGGGGCGCAGTGACCGGGGAGCTGTTTTTT. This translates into CASSLERGAVTGELFF.

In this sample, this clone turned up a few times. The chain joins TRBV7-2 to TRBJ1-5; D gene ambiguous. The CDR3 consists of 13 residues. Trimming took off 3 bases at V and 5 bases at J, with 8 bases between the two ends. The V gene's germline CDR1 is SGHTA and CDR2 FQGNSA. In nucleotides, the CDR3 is TGTGCCAGCAGCTTTCTCGTCGATCAGCCCCAGCATTTT. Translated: CASSFLVDQPQHF.

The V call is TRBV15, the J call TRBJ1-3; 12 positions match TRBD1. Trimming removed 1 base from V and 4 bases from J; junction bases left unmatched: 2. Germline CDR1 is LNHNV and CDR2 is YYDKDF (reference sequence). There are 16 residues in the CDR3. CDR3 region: CATSRGDRGRGNTIYF. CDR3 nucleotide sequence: TGTGCCACCAGCAGAGGGGACAGGGGGCGAGGAAACACCATATATTTT.

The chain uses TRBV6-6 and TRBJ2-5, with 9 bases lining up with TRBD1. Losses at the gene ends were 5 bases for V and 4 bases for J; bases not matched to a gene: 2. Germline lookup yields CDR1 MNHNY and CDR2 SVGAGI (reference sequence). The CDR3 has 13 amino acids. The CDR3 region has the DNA TGTGCCAGCAGTAGGGGACAGGGAGAGACCCAGTACTTC. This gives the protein CASSRGQGETQYF.

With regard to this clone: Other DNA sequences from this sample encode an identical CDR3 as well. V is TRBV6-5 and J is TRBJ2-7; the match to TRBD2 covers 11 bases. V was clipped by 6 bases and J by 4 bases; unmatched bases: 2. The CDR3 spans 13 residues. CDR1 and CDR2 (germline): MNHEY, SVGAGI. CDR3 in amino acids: CASRLAGEYEQYF. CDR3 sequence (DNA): TGTGCCAGCAGACTAGCGGGAGAATACGAGCAGTACTTC.

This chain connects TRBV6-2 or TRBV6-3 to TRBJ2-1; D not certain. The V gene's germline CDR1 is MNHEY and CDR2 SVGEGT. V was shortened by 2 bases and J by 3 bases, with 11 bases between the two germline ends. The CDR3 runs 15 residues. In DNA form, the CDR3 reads TGTGCCAGCAGTTACCAACAGAGCCGCTACAATGAGCAGTTCTTC. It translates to CASSYQQSRYNEQFF.

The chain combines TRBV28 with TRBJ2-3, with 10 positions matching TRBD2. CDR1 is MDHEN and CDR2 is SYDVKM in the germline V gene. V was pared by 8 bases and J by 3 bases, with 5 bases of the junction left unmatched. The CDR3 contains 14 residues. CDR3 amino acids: CASGLADRTDTQYF. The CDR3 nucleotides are TGTGCCAGCGGACTAGCGGATCGTACAGATACGCAGTATTTT.

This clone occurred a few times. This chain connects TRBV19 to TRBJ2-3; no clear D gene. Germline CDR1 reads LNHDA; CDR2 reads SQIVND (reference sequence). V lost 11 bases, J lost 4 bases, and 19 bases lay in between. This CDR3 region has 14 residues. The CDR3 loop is CASRGKGGSDTQYF. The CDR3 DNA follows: TGTGCCTCTCGCGGTAAGGGTGGGTCAGATACGCAGTATTTT.

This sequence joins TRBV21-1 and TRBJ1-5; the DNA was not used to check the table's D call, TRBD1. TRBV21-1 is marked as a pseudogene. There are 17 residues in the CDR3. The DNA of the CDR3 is TGTGCCAGCAGCAGAAAGACAGGGGGCTTGAGCAATCAGCCCCAGCATTTT. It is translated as CASSRKTGGLSNQPQHF.

This CDR3 is CATMRPESNQPQHF. The CDR3 nucleotides read TGTGCCACCATGAGACCGGAGAGCAATCAGCCCCAGCATTTT. This rearrangement joins TRBV10-3 to TRBJ1-5; D unclear. The CDR3 is made up of 14 amino acids. Germline V lookup: CDR1 ENHRY, CDR2 SYGVKD. V was pared by 10 bases and J by 1 base, with 14 bases between.

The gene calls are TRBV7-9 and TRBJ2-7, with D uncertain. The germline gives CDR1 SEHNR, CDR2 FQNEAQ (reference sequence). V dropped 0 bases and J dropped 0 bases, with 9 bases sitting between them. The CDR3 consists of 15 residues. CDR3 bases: TGTGCCAGCAGCTTAGCGGGCAGAGCCTCCTACGAGCAGTACTTC. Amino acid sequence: CASSLAGRASYEQYF.

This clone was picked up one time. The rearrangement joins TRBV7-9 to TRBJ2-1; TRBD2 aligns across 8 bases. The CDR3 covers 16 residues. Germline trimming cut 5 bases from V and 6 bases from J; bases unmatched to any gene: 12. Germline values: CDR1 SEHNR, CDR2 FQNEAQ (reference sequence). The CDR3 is CASSPESGSNINEQFF. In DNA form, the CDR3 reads TGTGCCAGCAGCCCCGAAAGCGGGAGCAATATCAATGAGCAGTTCTTC.

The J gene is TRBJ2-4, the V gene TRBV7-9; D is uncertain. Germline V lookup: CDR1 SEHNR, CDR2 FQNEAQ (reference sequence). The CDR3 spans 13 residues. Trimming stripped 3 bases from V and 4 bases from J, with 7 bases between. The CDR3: CASSLLGKNIQYF. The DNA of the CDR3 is TGTGCCAGCAGCTTGTTAGGGAAAAACATTCAGTACTTC.

In nucleotides, the CDR3 is TGTGCCAGCAGCTTAGGGGTGGGTATAGGAGAGACCCAGTACTTC. Protein sequence: CASSLGVGIGETQYF. The rearrangement joins TRBV7-2 to TRBJ2-5; D is uncertain. This CDR3 spans 15 amino acids. Trimming removed 1 base at V and 4 bases at J, with 13 bases between. Germline V CDR1 and CDR2: SGHTA, FQGNSA.

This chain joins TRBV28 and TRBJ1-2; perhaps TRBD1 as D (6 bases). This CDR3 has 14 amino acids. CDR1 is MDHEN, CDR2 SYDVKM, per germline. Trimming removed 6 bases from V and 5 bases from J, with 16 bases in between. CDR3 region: CASSLGGAGYGYTF. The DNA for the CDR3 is TGTGCCAGCAGCCTAGGGGGGGCGGGGTATGGCTACACCTTC.

CDR3 in amino acids: CASSGAGSYEQYF. CDR3 sequence (DNA): TGTGCCAGCAGTGGGGCAGGGTCCTACGAGCAGTACTTC. The rearrangement uses TRBV2 and TRBJ2-7, with a possible D match to TRBD1 (5 bases). The CDR3 is 13 amino acids. The V gene lost 4 bases and the J gene lost 1 base, with 8 bases spanning the gap. The germline V gene has CDR1 SNHLY and CDR2 FYNNEI. The entire variable domain, with the rest obtained from reference TRBV2 and TRBJ2-7, is as follows: EPEVTQTPSHQVTQMGQEVILRCVPISNHLYFYWYRQILGQKVEFLVSFYNNEISEKSEIFDDQFSVERPDGSNFTLKIRSTKLEDSAMYFCASSGAGSYEQYFGPGTRLTVT.

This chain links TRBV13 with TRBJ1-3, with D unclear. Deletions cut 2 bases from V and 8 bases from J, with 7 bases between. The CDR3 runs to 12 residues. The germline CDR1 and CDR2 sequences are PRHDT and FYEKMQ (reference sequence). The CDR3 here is CASSLSMDTIYF. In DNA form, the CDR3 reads TGTGCCAGCAGCTTATCGATGGACACCATATATTTT.

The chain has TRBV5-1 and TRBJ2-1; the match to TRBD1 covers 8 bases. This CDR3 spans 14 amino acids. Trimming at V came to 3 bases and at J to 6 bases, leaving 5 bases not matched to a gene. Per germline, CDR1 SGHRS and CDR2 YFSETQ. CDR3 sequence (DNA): TGCGCCAGCAGCTCGGGACAGGTTTCCAATGAGCAGTTCTTC. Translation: CASSSGQVSNEQFF.

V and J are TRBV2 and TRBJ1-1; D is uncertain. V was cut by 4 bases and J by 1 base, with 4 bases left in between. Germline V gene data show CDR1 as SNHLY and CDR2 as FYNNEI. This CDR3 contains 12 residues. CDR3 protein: CASSAGNTEAFF. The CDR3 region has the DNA TGTGCCAGCAGTGCAGGGAACACTGAAGCTTTCTTT.

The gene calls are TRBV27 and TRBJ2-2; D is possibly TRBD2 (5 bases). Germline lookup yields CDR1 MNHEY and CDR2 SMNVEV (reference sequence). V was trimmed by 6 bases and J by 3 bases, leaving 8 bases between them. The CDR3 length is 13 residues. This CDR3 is CASRSRDTGELFF. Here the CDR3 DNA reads TGTGCCAGCAGATCGCGGGACACCGGGGAGCTGTTTTTT.

The CDR3 here is CASSPSIDGFF. CDR3 sequence (DNA): TGTGCCAGCAGCCCCAGCATCGATGGTTTCTTT. The chain links TRBV7-9 to TRBJ1-1, with D unclear. The CDR3 loop spans 11 amino acids. Germline V lookup: CDR1 SEHNR, CDR2 FQNEAQ (reference sequence). Trimming stripped 5 bases from V and 13 bases from J, with 14 bases between. Variable domain in full (rest from reference TRBV7-9 and TRBJ1-1): DTGVSQNPRHKITKRGQNVTFRCDPISEHNRLYWYRQTLGQGPEFLTYFQNEAQLEKSRLLSDRFSAERPKGSFSTLEIQRTEQGDSAMYLCASSPSIDGFFGQGTRLTVV.